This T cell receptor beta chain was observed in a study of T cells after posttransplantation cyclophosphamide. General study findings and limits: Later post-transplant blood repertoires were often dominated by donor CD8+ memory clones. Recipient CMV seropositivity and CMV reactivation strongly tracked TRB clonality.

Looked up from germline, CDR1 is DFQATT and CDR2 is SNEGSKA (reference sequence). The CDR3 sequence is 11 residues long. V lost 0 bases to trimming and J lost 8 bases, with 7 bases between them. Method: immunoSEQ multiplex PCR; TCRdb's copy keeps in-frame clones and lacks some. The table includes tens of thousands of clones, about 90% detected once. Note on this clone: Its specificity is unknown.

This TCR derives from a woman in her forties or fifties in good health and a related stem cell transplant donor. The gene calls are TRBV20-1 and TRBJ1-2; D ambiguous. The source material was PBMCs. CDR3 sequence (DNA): TGCAGTGCTAGAGAGGCTCTCGGCTACACCTTC. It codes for CSAREALGYTF.